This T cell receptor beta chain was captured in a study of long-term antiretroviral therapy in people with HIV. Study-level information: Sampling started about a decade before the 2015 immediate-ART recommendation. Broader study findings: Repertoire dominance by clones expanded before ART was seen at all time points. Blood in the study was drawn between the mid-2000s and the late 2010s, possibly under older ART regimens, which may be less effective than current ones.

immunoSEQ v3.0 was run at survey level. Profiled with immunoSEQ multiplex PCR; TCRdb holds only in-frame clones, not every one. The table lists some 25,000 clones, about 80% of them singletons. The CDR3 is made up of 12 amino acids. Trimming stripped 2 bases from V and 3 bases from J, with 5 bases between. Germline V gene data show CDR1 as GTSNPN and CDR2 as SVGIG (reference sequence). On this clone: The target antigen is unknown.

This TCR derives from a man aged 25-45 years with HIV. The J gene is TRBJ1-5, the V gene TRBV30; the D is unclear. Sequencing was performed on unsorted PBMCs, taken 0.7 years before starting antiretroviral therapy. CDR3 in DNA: TGTGCCTGGAGTACCGACAATCAGCCCCAGCATTTT. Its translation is CAWSTDNQPQHF.